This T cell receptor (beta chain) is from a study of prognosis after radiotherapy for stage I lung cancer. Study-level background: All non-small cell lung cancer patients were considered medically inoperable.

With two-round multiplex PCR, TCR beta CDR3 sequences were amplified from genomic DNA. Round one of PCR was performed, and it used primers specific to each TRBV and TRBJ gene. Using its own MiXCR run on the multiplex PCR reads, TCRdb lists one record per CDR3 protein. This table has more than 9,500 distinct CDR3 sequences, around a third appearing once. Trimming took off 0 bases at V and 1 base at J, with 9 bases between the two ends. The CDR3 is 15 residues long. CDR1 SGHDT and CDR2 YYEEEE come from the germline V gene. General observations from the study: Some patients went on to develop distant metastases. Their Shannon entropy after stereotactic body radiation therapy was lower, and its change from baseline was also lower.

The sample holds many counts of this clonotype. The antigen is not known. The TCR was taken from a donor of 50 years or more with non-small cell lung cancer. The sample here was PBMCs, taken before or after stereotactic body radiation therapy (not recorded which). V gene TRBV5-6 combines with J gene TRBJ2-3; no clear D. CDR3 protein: CASSLGSARTDTQYF. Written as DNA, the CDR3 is TGTGCCAGCAGCTTGGGGAGCGCCCGCACAGATACGCAGTATTTT.